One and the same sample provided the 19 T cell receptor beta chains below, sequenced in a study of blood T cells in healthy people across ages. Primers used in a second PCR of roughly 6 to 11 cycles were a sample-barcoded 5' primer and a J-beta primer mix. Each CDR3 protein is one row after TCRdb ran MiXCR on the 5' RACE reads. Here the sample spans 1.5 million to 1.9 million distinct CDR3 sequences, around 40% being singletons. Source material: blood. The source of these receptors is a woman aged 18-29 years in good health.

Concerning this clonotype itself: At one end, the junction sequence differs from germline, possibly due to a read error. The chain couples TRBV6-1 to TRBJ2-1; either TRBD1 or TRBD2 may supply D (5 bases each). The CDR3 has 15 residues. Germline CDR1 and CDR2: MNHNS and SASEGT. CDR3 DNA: TGTGCCAGCAGTATACCAGGGAGCTCCTACAATGGGCAGTTCTTC. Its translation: CASSIPGSSYNGQFF.

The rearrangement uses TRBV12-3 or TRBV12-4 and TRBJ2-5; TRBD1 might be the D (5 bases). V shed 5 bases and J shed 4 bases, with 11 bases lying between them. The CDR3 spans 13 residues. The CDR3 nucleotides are TGTGCCAGCAGTAACCAAGGGGCAGAGACCCAGTACTTC. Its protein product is CASSNQGAETQYF.

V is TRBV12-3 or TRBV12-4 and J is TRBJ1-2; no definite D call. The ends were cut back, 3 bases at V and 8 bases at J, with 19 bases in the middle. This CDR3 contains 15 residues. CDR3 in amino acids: CASSFGVADPGGYTF. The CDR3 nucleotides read TGTGCCAGCAGTTTTGGGGTCGCGGACCCAGGAGGCTACACCTTC.

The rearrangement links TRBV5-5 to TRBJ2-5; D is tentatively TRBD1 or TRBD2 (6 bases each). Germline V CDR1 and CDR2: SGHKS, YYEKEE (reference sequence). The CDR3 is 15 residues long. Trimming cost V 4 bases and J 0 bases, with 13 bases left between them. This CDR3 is CASSIGGGYQETQYF. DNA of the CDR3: TGTGCCAGCAGCATTGGAGGGGGGTACCAAGAGACCCAGTACTTC.

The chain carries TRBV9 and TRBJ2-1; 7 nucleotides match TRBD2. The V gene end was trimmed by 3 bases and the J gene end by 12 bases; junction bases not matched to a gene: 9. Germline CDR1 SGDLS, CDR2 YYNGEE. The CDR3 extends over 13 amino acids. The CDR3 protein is CASSAQGLGLQFF. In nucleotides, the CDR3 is TGTGCCAGCAGCGCACAAGGACTAGGGTTGCAGTTCTTC.

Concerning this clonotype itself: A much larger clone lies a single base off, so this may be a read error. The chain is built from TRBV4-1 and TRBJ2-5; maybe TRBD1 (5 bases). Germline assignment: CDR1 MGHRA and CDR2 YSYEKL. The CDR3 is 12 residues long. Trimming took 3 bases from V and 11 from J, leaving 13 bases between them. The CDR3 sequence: CASSHQGNEQYF. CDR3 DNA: TGCGCCAGCAGCCATCAGGGTAATGAGCAGTACTTC.

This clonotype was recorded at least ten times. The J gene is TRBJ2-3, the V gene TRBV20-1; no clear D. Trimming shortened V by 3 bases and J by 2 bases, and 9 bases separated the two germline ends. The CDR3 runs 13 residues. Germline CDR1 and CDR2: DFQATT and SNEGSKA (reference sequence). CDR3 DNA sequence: TGCAGTGCTAGGGCATCCTCCACAGATACGCAGTATTTT. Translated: CSARASSTDTQYF.

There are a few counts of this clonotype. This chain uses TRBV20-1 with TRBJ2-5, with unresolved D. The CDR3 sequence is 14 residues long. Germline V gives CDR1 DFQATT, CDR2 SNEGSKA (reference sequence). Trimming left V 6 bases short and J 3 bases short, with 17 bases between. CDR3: CSAPPIGPKETQYF. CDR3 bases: TGCAGTGCCCCCCCGATCGGGCCGAAAGAGACCCAGTACTTC.

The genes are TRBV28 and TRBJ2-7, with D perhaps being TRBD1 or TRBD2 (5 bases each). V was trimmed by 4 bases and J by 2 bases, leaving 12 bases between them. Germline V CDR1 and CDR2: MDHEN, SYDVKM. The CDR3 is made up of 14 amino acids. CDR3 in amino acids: CASSSRDGTYEQYF. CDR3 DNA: TGTGCCAGCAGTTCCCGGGACGGCACCTACGAGCAGTACTTC.

CDR3 DNA: TGTGCCACCAGCAGAGCTCGGACAGGGAATTCACCCCTCCACTTT. Amino acid sequence: CATSRARTGNSPLHF. The genes are TRBV15 and TRBJ1-6; 8 bases align to TRBD1. V lost 1 base to trimming and J lost 7 bases; unmatched junction nucleotides: 3. The CDR3 is 15 residues long. Germline V CDR1 and CDR2: LNHNV, YYDKDF (reference sequence).

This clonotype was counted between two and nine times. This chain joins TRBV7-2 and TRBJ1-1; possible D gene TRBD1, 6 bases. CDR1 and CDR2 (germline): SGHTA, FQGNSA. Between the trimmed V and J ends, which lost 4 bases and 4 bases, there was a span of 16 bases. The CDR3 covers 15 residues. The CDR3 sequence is CASSCTGTGCTEAFF. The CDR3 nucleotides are TGTGCCAGCAGCTGTACAGGGACCGGATGCACTGAAGCTTTCTTT. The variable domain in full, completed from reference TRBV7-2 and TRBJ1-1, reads GAGVSQSPSNKVTEKGKDVELRCDPISGHTALYWYRQSLGQGLEFLIYFQGNSAPDKSGLPSDRFSAERTGGSVSTLTIQRTQQEDSAVYLCASSCTGTGCTEAFFGQGTRLTVV.

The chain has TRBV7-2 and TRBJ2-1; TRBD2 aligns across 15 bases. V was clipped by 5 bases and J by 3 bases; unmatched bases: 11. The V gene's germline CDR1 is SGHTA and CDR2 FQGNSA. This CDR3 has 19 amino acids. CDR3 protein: CASSPGTSGRTLNYNEQFF. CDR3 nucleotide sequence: TGTGCCAGCAGCCCGGGGACTAGCGGGAGGACCTTAAACTACAATGAGCAGTTCTTC.

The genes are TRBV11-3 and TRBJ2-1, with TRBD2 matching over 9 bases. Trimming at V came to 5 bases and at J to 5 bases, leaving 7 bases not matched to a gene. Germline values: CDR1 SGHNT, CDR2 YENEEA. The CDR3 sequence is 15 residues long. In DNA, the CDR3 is TGTGCCAGCAGCCGGCAGGCTAGCGGGGACAATGAGCAGTTCTTC. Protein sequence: CASSRQASGDNEQFF.

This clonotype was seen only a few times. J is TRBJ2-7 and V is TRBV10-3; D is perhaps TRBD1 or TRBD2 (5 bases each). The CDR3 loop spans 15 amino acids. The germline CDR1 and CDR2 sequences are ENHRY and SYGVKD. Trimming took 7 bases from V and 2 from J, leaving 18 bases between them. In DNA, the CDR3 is TGTGCCATCACCCCGGGACGACGACTTACCTACGAGCAGTACTTC. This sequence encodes CAITPGRRLTYEQYF.

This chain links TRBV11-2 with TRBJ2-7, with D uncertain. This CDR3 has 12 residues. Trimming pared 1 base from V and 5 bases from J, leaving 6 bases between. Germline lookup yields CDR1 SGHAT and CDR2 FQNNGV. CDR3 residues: CASSLVLDEQYF. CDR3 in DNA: TGTGCCAGCAGCTTAGTTTTGGACGAGCAGTACTTC.

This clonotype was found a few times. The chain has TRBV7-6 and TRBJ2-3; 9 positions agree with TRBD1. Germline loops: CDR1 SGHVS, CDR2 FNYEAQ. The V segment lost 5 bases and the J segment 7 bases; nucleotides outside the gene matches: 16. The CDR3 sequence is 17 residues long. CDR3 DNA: TGTGCCAGCAGCCAGGGGGCTTTGGGACAGGGACAAAATACGCAGTATTTT. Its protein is CASSQGALGQGQNTQYF.

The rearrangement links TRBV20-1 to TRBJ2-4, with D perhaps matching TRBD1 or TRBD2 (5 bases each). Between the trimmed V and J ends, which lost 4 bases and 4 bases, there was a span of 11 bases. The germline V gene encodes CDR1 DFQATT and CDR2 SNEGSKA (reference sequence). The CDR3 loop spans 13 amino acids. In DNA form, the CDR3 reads TGCAGTGCTACTAGAGGGGCTAAAAACATTCAGTACTTC. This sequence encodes CSATRGAKNIQYF.

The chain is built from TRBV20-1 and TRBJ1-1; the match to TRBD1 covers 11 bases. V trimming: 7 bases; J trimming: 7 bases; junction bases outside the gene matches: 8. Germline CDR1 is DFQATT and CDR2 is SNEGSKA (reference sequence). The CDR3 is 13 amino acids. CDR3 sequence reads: CSVPGQGAVEAFF. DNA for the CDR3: TGCAGTGTTCCCGGACAGGGGGCTGTTGAAGCTTTCTTT.

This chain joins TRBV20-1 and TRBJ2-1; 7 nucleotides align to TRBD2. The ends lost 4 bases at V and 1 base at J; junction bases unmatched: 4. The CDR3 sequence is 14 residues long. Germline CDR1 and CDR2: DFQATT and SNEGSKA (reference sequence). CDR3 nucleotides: TGCAGTGCTAACGGGGGGATTTCCTACAATGAGCAGTTCTTC. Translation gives CSANGGISYNEQFF.